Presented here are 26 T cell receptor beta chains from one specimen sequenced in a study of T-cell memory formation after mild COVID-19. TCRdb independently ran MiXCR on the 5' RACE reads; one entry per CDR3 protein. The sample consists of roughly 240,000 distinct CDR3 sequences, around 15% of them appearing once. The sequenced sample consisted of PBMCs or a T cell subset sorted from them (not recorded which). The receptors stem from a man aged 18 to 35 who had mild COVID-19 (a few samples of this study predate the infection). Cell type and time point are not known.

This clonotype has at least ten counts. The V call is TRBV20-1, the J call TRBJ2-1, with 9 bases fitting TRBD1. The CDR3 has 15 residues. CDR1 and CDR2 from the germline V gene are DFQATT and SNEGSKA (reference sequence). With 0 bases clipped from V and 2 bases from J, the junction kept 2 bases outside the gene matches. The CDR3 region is CSARDRDRAYNEQFF. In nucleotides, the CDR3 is TGCAGTGCTAGAGACCGGGACAGGGCCTACAATGAGCAGTTCTTC.

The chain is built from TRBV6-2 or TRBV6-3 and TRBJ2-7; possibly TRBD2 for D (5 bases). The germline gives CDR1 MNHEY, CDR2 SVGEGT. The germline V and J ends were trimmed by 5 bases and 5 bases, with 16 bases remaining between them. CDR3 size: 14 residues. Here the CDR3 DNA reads TGTGCCAGCAGTCCACGGGGTTGGAGGAACGAGCAGTACGTC. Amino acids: CASSPRGWRNEQYV.

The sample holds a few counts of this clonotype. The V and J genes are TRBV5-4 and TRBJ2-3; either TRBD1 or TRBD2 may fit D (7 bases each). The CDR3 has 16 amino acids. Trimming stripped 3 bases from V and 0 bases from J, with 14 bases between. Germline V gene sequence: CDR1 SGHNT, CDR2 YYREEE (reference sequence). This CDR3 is CASSSGGQTSTDTQYF. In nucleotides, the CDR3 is TGTGCCAGCAGCTCGGGGGGACAGACTAGCACAGATACGCAGTATTTT.

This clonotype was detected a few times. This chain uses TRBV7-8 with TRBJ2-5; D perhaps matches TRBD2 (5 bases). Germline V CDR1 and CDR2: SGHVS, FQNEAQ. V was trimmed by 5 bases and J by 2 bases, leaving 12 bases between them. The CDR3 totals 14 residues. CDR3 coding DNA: TGTGCCAGCAGCCTTAGGACTTCTCAAGAGACCCAGTACTTC. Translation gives CASSLRTSQETQYF. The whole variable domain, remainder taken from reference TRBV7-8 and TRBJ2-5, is GAGVSQSPRYKVAKRGQDVALRCDPISGHVSLFWYQQALGQGPEFLTYFQNEAQLDKSGLPSDRFFAERPEGSVSTLKIQRTQQEDSAVYLCASSLRTSQETQYFGPGTRLLVL.

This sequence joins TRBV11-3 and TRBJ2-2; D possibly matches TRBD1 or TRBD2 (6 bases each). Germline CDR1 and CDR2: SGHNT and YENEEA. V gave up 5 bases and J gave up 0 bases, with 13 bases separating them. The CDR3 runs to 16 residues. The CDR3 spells CASSPWGAANTGELFF. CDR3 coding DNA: TGTGCCAGCAGCCCTTGGGGGGCGGCGAACACCGGGGAGCTGTTTTTT.

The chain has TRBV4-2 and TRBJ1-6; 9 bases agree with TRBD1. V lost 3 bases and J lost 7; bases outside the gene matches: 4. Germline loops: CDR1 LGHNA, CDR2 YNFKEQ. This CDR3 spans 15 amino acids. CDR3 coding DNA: TGTGCCAGCAGCCACCCCGGGACAGGGAATTCACCCCTCCACTTT. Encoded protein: CASSHPGTGNSPLHF.

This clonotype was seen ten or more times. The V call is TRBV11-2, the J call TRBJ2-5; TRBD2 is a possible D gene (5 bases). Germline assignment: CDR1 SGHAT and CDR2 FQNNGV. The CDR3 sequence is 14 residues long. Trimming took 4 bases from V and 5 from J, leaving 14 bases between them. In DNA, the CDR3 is TGTGCCAGCAGCTCCCGAAGGATAGCGGAGACCCAGTACTTC. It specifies CASSSRRIAETQYF.

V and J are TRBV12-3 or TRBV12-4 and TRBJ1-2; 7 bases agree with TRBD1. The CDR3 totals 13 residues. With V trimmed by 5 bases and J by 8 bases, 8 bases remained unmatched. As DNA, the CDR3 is TGTGCCAGCAGTGTGACAGGGAGGCGCGGCTACACCTTC. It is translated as CASSVTGRRGYTF.

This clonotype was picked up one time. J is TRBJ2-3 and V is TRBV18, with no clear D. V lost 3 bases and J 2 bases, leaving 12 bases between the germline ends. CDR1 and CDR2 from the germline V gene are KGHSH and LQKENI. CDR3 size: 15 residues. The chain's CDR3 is CASSPAYQSTDTQYF. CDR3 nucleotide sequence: TGTGCCAGCTCACCTGCGTATCAATCCACAGATACGCAGTATTTT. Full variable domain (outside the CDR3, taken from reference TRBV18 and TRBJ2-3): NAGVMQNPRHLVRRRGQEARLRCSPMKGHSHVYWYRQLPEEGLKFMVYLQKENIIDESGMPKERFSAEFPKEGPSILRIQQVVRGDSAAYFCASSPAYQSTDTQYFGPGTRLTVL.

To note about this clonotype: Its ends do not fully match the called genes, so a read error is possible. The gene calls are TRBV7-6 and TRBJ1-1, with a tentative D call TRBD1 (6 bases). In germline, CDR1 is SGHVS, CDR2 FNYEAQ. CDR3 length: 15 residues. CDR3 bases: TGTGCCAGCAGCTTAACAGGGAACATGAACACTGAAGCTTTATTT. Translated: CASSLTGNMNTEALF.

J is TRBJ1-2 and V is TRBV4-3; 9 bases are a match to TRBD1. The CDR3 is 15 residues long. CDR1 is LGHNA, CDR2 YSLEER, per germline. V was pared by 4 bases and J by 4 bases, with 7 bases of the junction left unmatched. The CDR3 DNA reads TGCGCCAGCAGCCCCGGGACAGGGAACATCTATGGCTACACCTTC. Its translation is CASSPGTGNIYGYTF.

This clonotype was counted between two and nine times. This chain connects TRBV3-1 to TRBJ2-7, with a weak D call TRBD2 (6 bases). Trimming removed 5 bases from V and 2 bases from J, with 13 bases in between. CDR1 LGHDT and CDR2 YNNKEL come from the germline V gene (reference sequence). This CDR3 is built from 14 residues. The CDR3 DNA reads TGTGCCAGCAGCTCCGGGTCGGGGGCCTACGAGCAGTACTTC. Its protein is CASSSGSGAYEQYF.

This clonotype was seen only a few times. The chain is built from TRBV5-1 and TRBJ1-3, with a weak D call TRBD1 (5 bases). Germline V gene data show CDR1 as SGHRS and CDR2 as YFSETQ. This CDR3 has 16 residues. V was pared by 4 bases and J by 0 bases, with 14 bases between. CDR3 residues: CASSPRTSDSGNTIYF. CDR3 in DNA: TGCGCCAGCAGCCCGAGGACATCCGACTCTGGAAACACCATATATTTT.

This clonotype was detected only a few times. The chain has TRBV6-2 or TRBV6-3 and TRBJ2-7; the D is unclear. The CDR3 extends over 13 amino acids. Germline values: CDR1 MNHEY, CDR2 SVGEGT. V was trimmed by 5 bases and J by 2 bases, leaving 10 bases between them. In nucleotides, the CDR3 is TGTGCCAGCAGTCATACAGCTGCCTACGAGCAGTACGTC. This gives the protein CASSHTAAYEQYV.

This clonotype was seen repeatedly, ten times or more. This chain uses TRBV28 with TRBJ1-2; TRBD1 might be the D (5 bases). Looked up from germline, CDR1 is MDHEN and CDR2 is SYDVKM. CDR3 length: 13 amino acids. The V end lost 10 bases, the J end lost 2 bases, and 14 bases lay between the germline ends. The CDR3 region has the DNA TGTGCCACCCTCGGGGACGGCAACTATGGCTACACCTTC. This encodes CATLGDGNYGYTF.

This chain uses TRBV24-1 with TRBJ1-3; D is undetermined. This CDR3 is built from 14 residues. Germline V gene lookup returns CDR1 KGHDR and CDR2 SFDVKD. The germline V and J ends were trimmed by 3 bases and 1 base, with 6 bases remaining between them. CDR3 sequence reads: CATSDLTSGNTIYF. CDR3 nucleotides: TGTGCCACCAGTGATCTCACATCTGGAAACACCATATATTTT.

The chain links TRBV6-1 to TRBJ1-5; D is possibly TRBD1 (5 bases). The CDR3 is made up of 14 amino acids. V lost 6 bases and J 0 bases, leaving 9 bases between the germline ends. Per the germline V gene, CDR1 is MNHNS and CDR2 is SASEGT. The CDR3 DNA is TGTGCCAGCAGACAGGAGTATAGCAATCAGCCCCAGCATTTT. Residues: CASRQEYSNQPQHF.

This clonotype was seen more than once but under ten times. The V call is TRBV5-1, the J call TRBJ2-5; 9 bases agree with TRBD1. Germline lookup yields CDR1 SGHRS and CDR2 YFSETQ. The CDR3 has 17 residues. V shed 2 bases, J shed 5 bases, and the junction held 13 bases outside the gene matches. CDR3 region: CASSLDWGQGDRETQYF. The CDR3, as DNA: TGCGCCAGCAGCTTAGACTGGGGACAGGGAGACAGGGAGACCCAGTACTTC.

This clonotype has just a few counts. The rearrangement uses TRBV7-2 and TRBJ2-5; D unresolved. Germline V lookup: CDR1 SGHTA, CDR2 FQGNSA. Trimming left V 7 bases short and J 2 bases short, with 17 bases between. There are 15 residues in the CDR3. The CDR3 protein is CASKNSPHSQETQYF. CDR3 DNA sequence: TGTGCCAGCAAGAATAGCCCCCACTCACAAGAGACCCAGTACTTC.

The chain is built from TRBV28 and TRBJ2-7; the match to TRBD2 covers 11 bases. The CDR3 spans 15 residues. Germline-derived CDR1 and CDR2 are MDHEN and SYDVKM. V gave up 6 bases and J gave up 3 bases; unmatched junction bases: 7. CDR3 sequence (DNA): TGTGCCAGCAGCGGTAGCGGGGGGGCGCGCTACGAGCAGTACGTC. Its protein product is CASSGSGGARYEQYV.

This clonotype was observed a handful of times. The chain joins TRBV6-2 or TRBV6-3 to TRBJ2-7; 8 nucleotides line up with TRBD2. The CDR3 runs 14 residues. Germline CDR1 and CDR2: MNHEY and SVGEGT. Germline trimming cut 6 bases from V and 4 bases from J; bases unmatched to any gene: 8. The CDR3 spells CASSPRRGAYEQYF. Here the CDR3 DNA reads TGTGCCAGCAGCCCCCGGCGGGGGGCATACGAGCAGTACTTC.

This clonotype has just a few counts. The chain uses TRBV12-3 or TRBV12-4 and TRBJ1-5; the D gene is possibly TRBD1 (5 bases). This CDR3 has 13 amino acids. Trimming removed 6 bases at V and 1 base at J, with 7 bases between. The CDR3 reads CASRGDSNQPQHF. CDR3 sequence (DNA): TGTGCCAGCAGGGGGGACAGCAATCAGCCCCAGCATTTT.

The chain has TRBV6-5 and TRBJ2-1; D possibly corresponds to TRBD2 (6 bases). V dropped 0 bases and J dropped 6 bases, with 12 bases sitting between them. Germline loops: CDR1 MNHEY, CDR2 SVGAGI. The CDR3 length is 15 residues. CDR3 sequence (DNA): TGTGCCAGCAGTTACTCGATACTGGGGGGCAATGAGCAGTTCTTC. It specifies CASSYSILGGNEQFF.

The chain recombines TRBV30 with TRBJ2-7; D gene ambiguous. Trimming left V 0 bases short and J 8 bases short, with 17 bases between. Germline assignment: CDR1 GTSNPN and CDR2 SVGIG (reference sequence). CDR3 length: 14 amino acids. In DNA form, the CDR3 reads TGTGCCTGGAGTGTAGGGCTGCCATCCTCCCAGCAGTACTTC. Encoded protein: CAWSVGLPSSQQYF.

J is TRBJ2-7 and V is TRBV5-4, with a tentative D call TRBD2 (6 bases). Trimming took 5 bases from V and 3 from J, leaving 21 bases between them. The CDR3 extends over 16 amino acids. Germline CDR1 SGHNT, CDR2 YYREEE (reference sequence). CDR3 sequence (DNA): TGTGCCAGCAGTCGCACGACCGGGACTTTCGACTACGAGCAGTACTTC. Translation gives CASSRTTGTFDYEQYF.

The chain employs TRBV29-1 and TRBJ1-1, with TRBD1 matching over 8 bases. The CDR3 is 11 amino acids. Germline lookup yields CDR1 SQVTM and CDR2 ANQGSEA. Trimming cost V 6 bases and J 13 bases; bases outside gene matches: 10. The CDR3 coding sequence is TGCAGCGTAGAAACCGGGACAGGAGATTTCTTT. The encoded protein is CSVETGTGDFF. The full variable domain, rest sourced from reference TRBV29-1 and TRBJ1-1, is SAVISQKPSRDICQRGTSLTIQCQVDSQVTMMFWYRQQPGQSLTLIATANQGSEATYESGFVIDKFPISRPNLTFSTLTVSNMSPEDSSIYLCSVETGTGDFFGQGTRLTVV.